The clone carrying this T cell receptor (beta chain) has just a few counts. These data are taken from a study of T cell repertoires in cytomegalovirus infection. In TCRdb, the reads were re-called with MiXCR into one record per CDR3 protein. The data show fewer than 400,000 distinct CDR3 sequences, 15% to 20% seen once. The sample taken for sequencing was PBMCs. The receptor's source is a human donor in good health (CMV status not recorded). Some clones in this sample may be carry-over from other donors' samples.

For the CDR3, the DNA is TGCAGTGCTTCGGCCCGACCGAGGGATACGCAGTATTTT. Translation: CSASARPRDTQYF. This chain uses TRBV20-1 with TRBJ2-3, with D hard to call. CDR1 is DFQATT and CDR2 is SNEGSKA in the germline V gene (reference sequence). The CDR3 runs 13 residues. V lost 5 bases and J lost 6, with 15 bases in between.